This T cell receptor (beta chain) came from a study of shared clonotypes between healthy human individuals. General study points: Depth was large, yet rarefaction showed that sorted-subset sequencing was incomplete. With a few donors compared, roughly 4.9% of naive CD4 clonotypes were shared. The researchers took only blood, and tissue repertoires probably look different.

Only in-frame clones appear in the TCRdb table, and some are missing; sequencing was by immunoSEQ multiplex PCR. The table lists 2 million to 2.5 million clones, 90% to 95% of them singletons. A note on this clone: The antigen is undetermined.

Free of recent acute infections or vaccinations, the donors were healthy HIV-negative adults. Trimming took 3 bases from V and 1 from J, leaving 10 bases between them. CDR1 is SGHRS, CDR2 YFSETQ, per germline. This CDR3 comprises 14 residues. Sequenced: naive CD4+ T cells sorted from blood. Subset defined: CD45RA+ positively selected. The sequence was obtained from a man between 18 and 29 years old in good health. This chain joins TRBV5-1 and TRBJ1-1; TRBD1 might be the D (5 bases). CDR3 region: CASSSIDRNTEAFF. Here the CDR3 DNA reads TGCGCCAGCAGCTCCATTGACAGGAACACTGAAGCTTTCTTT.